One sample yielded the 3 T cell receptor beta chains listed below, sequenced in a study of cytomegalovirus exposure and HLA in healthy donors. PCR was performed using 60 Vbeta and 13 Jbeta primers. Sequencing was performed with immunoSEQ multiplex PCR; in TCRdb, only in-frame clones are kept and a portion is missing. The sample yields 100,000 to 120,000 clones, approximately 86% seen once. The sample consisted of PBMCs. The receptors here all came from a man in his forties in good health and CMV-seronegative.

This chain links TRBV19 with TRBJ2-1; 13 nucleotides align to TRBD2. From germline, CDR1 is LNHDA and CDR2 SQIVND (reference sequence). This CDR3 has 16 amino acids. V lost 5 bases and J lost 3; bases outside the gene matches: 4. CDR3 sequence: CASSPRLAGGYNEQFF. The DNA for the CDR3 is TGTGCCAGTAGTCCCCGACTAGCGGGGGGCTACAATGAGCAGTTCTTC. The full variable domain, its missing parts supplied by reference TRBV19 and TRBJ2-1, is DGGITQSPKYLFRKEGQNVTLSCEQNLNHDAMYWYRQDPGQGLRLIYYSQIVNDFQKGDIAEGYSVSREKKESFPLTVTSAQKNPTAFYLCASSPRLAGGYNEQFFGPGTRLTVL.

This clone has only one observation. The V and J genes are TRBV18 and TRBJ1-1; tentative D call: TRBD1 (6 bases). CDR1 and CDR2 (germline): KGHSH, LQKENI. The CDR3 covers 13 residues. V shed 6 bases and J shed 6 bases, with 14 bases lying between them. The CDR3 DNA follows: TGTGCCAGCTCGGAGGACAGAAGCTCTGAAGCTTTCTTT. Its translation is CASSEDRSSEAFF. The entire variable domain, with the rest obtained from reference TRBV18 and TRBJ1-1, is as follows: NAGVMQNPRHLVRRRGQEARLRCSPMKGHSHVYWYRQLPEEGLKFMVYLQKENIIDESGMPKERFSAEFPKEGPSILRIQQVVRGDSAAYFCASSEDRSSEAFFGQGTRLTVV.

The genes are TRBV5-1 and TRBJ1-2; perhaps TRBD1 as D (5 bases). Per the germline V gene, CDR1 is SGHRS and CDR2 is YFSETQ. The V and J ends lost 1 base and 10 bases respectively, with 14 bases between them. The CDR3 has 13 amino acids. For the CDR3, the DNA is TGCGCCAGCAGCTTGACGCAGGGAATGTTCTACACCTTC. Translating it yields CASSLTQGMFYTF.